This T cell receptor (beta chain) was sequenced for a study of PD-1 blockade in classical Hodgkin lymphoma. Notes on the study in general: By C4D1, diversity of CD4+ TCRs had risen significantly, whereas that of CD8+ TCRs had not. It was among complete responders that baseline diversity resembled that of newly diagnosed patients. Newly diagnosed patients had baseline TCR diversity that was reportedly lower than that of healthy donors.

After autologous stem cell transplantation all patients relapsed, and prior brentuximab vedotin exposure differed between cohorts. The study isolated CD8+ T cells from thawed PBMCs by magnetic negative selection. The assay was immunoSEQ multiplex PCR, and TCRdb's table has in-frame clones only and misses some. Seen here are 25,000 to 30,000 clones, 88% observed once, and the top ten hold approximately 6.7%. Comment on this clone: Its antigen remains unidentified.

The CDR3 sequence is 12 residues long. V was pared by 6 bases and J by 3 bases, with 9 bases between. CDR1 and CDR2 from the germline V gene are SNHLY and FYNNEI. The sequences come from CD8+ T cells from blood, collected at baseline. V usage is TRBV2 and J usage is TRBJ2-7; D is undetermined. The clonotype was recovered from a human donor with classical Hodgkin lymphoma. The CDR3 here is CASRGSVYEQYF. The CDR3 DNA reads as TGTGCCAGCAGGGGGTCTGTCTACGAGCAGTACTTC.